Listed here is a single T cell receptor beta chain. Its antigen is not identified. These data are taken from a study of beta chain features in type 1 diabetes. Overall study: The study examined some 110,000,000 sorted cells across all samples. Whole-study findings and limits: Significant though moderate, a shortening of TCRB CDR3s appeared in all four CD4+ subsets of Type 1 diabetes patients. Naive, central memory and Treg TCRB repertoires appeared more alike in patients than in healthy donors.

The sequenced template was cDNA made from the entire isolated RNA. Profiling relied on immunoSEQ multiplex PCR, and the TCRdb table lists in-frame clones only, not all of them. This sample has 630,000 or so clones, with 11% to 15% found just once. Trimming left V 4 bases short and J 5 bases short, with 11 bases between. This CDR3 spans 14 amino acids. From germline, CDR1 is SNHLY and CDR2 FYNNEI. This sequence was found in a man between 18 and 35 years old with type 1 diabetes. The sequenced sample was naive CD4+ T cells from blood. The V and J genes are TRBV2 and TRBJ2-2; D is possibly TRBD1 (6 bases). CDR3 region: CASSAHRDTGELFF. In nucleotides, the CDR3 is TGTGCCAGCAGTGCTCACAGGGATACCGGGGAGCTGTTTTTT. Full variable domain (rest looked up from reference TRBV2 and TRBJ2-2): EPEVTQTPSHQVTQMGQEVILRCVPISNHLYFYWYRQILGQKVEFLVSFYNNEISEKSEIFDDQFSVERPDGSNFTLKIRSTKLEDSAMYFCASSAHRDTGELFFGEGSRLTVL.